This T cell receptor beta chain was found in a study of cytomegalovirus exposure and HLA in healthy donors. Per the germline V gene, CDR1 is SGDLS and CDR2 is YYNGEE. The CDR3 consists of 12 residues. The V end was cut by 4 bases, the J end by 6 bases, with 10 bases between. Note on this clone: Its antigen is not identified.

The primer mix had 60 Vbeta and 13 Jbeta primers. Generated by immunoSEQ multiplex PCR, the TCRdb table keeps only in-frame clones and is missing some. Of roughly 90,000 clones listed, 70% to 90% are singletons. The study, taken as a whole, reports: For most subjects, TCR beta sequences were reported to predict HLA-A and HLA-B alleles with accuracy. Researchers reported from a later analysis that most CMV-associated TCR beta chains appeared HLA-restricted. Serostatus for CMV was the only available immune exposure information.

The clonotype comes from a young man in good health and CMV-seronegative. The rearrangement links TRBV9 to TRBJ1-2, with a possible D match to TRBD1 (6 bases). Source material: PBMCs. The CDR3 spells CASSRYRDGYTF. CDR3 bases: TGTGCCAGCAGCAGATACAGGGATGGCTACACCTTC.